Given below is one TCR beta chain in context. Antigen unknown. With 1 base clipped from V and 3 bases from J, the junction kept 8 bases outside the gene matches. Germline V lookup: CDR1 SGHRS, CDR2 YFSETQ. CDR3 length: 17 amino acids. The thymus was resected at corrective cardiac surgery. Each of the donors was a healthy Finnish infant who was undergoing open corrective cardiac surgery for congenital heart defects. The sample originates from a study of human thymus T cells. The study, taken as a whole, reports: Unrelated people showed highly overlapping thymic repertoires, related research reported. Thymic and blood repertoires showed apparently biased V and J gene usage.

TCRdb's table, derived via immunoSEQ multiplex PCR, lists solely in-frame clones and lacks some. The data show approximately 71,000 clones, with 85% to 95% seen just once and around 0.03% held by the top ten. This clonotype originated in a girl less than two years old with a congenital heart defect but otherwise immunologically healthy. Sequenced input: thymus tissue. The chain joins TRBV5-1 to TRBJ2-2; 8 bases line up with TRBD2. The CDR3 sequence: CASSLTVREGDTGELFF. The CDR3 nucleotides read TGCGCCAGCAGCTTGACGGTTCGGGAGGGGGACACCGGGGAGCTGTTTTTT. Based on the CDR3 plus reference TRBV5-1 and TRBJ2-2, the full variable domain is KAGVTQTPRYLIKTRGQQVTLSCSPISGHRSVSWYQQTPGQGLQFLFEYFSETQRNKGNFPGRFSGRQFSNSRSEMNVSTLELGDSALYLCASSLTVREGDTGELFFGEGSRLTVL.